The present T cell receptor (beta chain) was sequenced within a study of cytomegalovirus exposure and HLA in healthy donors. Overall study findings and caveats: Researchers reportedly found TCR beta sequences accurately predicted most subjects' HLA-A and HLA-B alleles.

Primers for the PCR totalled 60 Vbeta and 13 Jbeta. This table comes from immunoSEQ multiplex PCR, and its TCRdb copy is limited to in-frame clones, with some not included. The sample's table shows fewer than 70,000 clones. Comments on this clone: The antigen is undetermined.

The CDR3 has 13 amino acids. After removal of 0 bases from V and 10 bases from J, the junction contained 4 bases not matched to a gene. The germline gives CDR1 SGHTA, CDR2 FQGNSA. The sequence was obtained from a woman under 30 in good health and CMV-seronegative. The rearrangement uses TRBV7-2 and TRBJ2-3; 7 bases agree with TRBD2. The sample consisted of PBMCs. The CDR3 loop reads CASSLAGGRAQYF. The CDR3 DNA follows: TGTGCCAGCAGCTTAGCGGGCGGGAGAGCGCAGTATTTT. Complete variable domain (other parts from reference TRBV7-2 and TRBJ2-3): GAGVSQSPSNKVTEKGKDVELRCDPISGHTALYWYRQSLGQGLEFLIYFQGNSAPDKSGLPSDRFSAERTGGSVSTLTIQRTQQEDSAVYLCASSLAGGRAQYFGPGTRLTVL.